The rows below give T cell receptor beta chains drawn from one sample of a study of cytomegalovirus exposure and HLA in healthy donors. The repertoire was sequenced with immunoSEQ multiplex PCR; TCRdb's copy has only in-frame clones and lacks some. Of around 130,000 clones in the sample, about 82% were seen once. Sequencing was performed on PBMCs. These TCRs come from a boy aged 5-17 years in good health and CMV-seronegative. Each CDR3 is given with its conserved first and last residue. D genes are given only for firm matches. The size of a clone is reported for some rows only, either as once, few or many, or as a class for expanded clones.

j_gene: TRBJ2-7
abundance: .
v_gene: TRBV30
d_gene: .
CDR3aa: CAWSLRGGWGEQYF
CDR3nt: TGTGCCTGGAGTCTGCGAGGGGGATGGGGCGAGCAGTACTTC

j_gene: TRBJ1-2
abundance: .
v_gene: TRBV19
d_gene: TRBD1
CDR3aa: CASIAGTGNGYTF
CDR3nt: TGTGCCAGTATTGCCGGGACAGGGAATGGCTACACCTTC

j_gene: TRBJ1-2
abundance: .
v_gene: TRBV25-1
d_gene: .
CDR3aa: CASRGSGLQGYTF
CDR3nt: TGTGCCAGCAGAGGTAGCGGACTCCAGGGCTACACCTTC

j_gene: TRBJ2-3
abundance: .
v_gene: TRBV6-5
d_gene: .
CDR3aa: CASSPSRNTQYF
CDR3nt: TGTGCCAGCAGTCCCTCGAGAAATACGCAGTATTTT

j_gene: TRBJ2-7
abundance: few
v_gene: TRBV30
d_gene: TRBD2
CDR3aa: CAWSVIAGAYEQYF
CDR3nt: TGTGCCTGGAGTGTTATAGCGGGAGCTTACGAGCAGTACTTC

j_gene: TRBJ2-6
abundance: .
v_gene: TRBV5-4
d_gene: TRBD1
CDR3aa: CASSSTRDRGTSGANVLTF
CDR3nt: TGTGCCAGCAGCTCCACCCGGGACAGGGGGACCTCCGGGGCCAACGTCCTGACTTTC

j_gene: TRBJ2-7
abundance: .
v_gene: TRBV6-6
d_gene: .
CDR3aa: CASSYSLQGPYEQYF
CDR3nt: TGTGCCAGCAGTTACTCATTACAGGGCCCCTACGAGCAGTACTTC

j_gene: TRBJ1-1
abundance: .
v_gene: TRBV2
d_gene: .
CDR3aa: CASSAREGGNTEAFF
CDR3nt: TGTGCCAGCAGTGCCCGGGAGGGCGGAAACACTGAAGCTTTCTTT

j_gene: TRBJ2-3
abundance: few
v_gene: TRBV30
d_gene: .
CDR3aa: CAWDGRGLSTDTQYF
CDR3nt: TGTGCCTGGGACGGGCGGGGCCTAAGCACAGATACGCAGTATTTT

j_gene: TRBJ2-7
abundance: .
v_gene: TRBV7-6
d_gene: TRBD2
CDR3aa: CASSHRDRDTSGGSYEQYF
CDR3nt: TGTGCCAGCAGCCATCGGGACAGAGATACTAGCGGGGGCTCCTACGAGCAGTACTTC

j_gene: TRBJ2-7
abundance: .
v_gene: TRBV9
d_gene: .
CDR3aa: CASSPRGGGPYEQYF
CDR3nt: TGTGCCAGCAGCCCAAGAGGGGGAGGGCCCTACGAGCAGTACTTC

j_gene: TRBJ2-7
abundance: .
v_gene: TRBV13
d_gene: .
CDR3aa: CASSSSMSGYEQYF
CDR3nt: TGTGCCAGCAGCTCCTCGATGTCGGGGTACGAGCAGTACTTC

j_gene: TRBJ1-2
abundance: .
v_gene: TRBV7-9
d_gene: .
CDR3aa: CASSWDEAGAAIYGYTF
CDR3nt: TGTGCCAGCAGCTGGGACGAGGCGGGGGCAGCAATCTATGGCTACACCTTC

j_gene: TRBJ2-2
abundance: .
v_gene: TRBV7-9
d_gene: TRBD2
CDR3aa: CASSLLAENTGELFF
CDR3nt: TGTGCCAGCAGCTTACTAGCGGAGAACACCGGGGAGCTGTTTTTT

j_gene: TRBJ2-3
abundance: .
v_gene: TRBV5-4
d_gene: .
CDR3aa: CASSGGFRDFATDTQYF
CDR3nt: TGTGCCAGCAGCGGGGGATTCCGGGACTTCGCCACAGATACGCAGTATTTT

j_gene: TRBJ1-1
abundance: .
v_gene: TRBV18
d_gene: .
CDR3aa: CASSPRPDTEAFF
CDR3nt: TGTGCCAGCTCACCACGTCCGGACACTGAAGCTTTCTTT

j_gene: TRBJ2-3
abundance: .
v_gene: TRBV30
d_gene: .
CDR3aa: CAWSVLYTDTQYF
CDR3nt: TGTGCCTGGAGTGTACTCTACACAGATACGCAGTATTTT

j_gene: TRBJ2-7
abundance: .
v_gene: TRBV6-5
d_gene: TRBD1
CDR3aa: CASSFRTGNPYEQYF
CDR3nt: TGTGCCAGCAGTTTTAGGACAGGGAACCCCTACGAGCAGTACTTC

j_gene: TRBJ2-7
abundance: .
v_gene: TRBV13
d_gene: TRBD1
CDR3aa: CASSSGDSPEQYF
CDR3nt: TGTGCCAGCAGCTCCGGGGACAGCCCCGAGCAGTACTTC

j_gene: TRBJ2-7
abundance: .
v_gene: TRBV6-5
d_gene: .
CDR3aa: CASRFGTLKGAKQYF
CDR3nt: TGTGCCAGCCGATTCGGGACACTAAAAGGTGCGAAGCAGTACTTC

j_gene: TRBJ2-3
abundance: .
v_gene: TRBV9
d_gene: .
CDR3aa: CASSPTAAPFGGTDTQYF
CDR3nt: TGTGCCAGCAGCCCCACCGCGGCTCCATTCGGGGGCACAGATACGCAGTATTTT

j_gene: TRBJ2-3
abundance: .
v_gene: TRBV19
d_gene: TRBD2
CDR3aa: CASSRTSGRGSDTQYF
CDR3nt: TGTGCCAGTAGTAGGACTAGCGGGAGAGGATCAGATACGCAGTATTTT

j_gene: TRBJ1-2
abundance: .
v_gene: TRBV6-5
d_gene: .
CDR3aa: CASSYSGSSYTF
CDR3nt: TGTGCCAGCAGTTACTCAGGGAGCAGCTACACCTTC

j_gene: TRBJ2-1
abundance: .
v_gene: TRBV30
d_gene: TRBD2
CDR3aa: CAWEGTSASSYNEQFF
CDR3nt: TGTGCCTGGGAAGGGACTAGCGCAAGCTCCTACAATGAGCAGTTCTTC

j_gene: TRBJ1-3
abundance: .
v_gene: TRBV7-6
d_gene: .
CDR3aa: CASSSTASGNTIYF
CDR3nt: TGTGCCAGCAGCTCCACAGCATCTGGAAACACCATATATTTT

j_gene: TRBJ1-5
abundance: few
v_gene: TRBV10-3
d_gene: .
CDR3aa: CAISESGLAGDRQPQHF
CDR3nt: TGTGCCATCAGTGAGTCTGGGTTGGCGGGCGATCGCCAGCCCCAGCATTTT

j_gene: TRBJ1-2
abundance: .
v_gene: TRBV6-1
d_gene: .
CDR3aa: CASSQIIGGGYTF
CDR3nt: TGTGCCAGCAGCCAGATAATAGGGGGTGGCTACACCTTC

j_gene: TRBJ1-1
abundance: once
v_gene: TRBV7-3
d_gene: .
CDR3aa: CASSLNPYGTEAFF
CDR3nt: TGTGCCAGCAGCTTAAATCCCTACGGCACTGAAGCTTTCTTT

j_gene: TRBJ1-1
abundance: .
v_gene: TRBV5-1
d_gene: .
CDR3aa: CASSLEGRNAEAFF
CDR3nt: TGCGCCAGCAGCTTGGAGGGGCGGAACGCTGAAGCTTTCTTT

j_gene: TRBJ2-3
abundance: .
v_gene: TRBV9
d_gene: TRBD2
CDR3aa: CASSASGLAADTQYF
CDR3nt: TGTGCCAGCAGCGCATCTGGACTAGCGGCAGATACGCAGTATTTT

j_gene: TRBJ2-1
abundance: .
v_gene: TRBV6-5
d_gene: .
CDR3aa: CASSKGRGGDNEQFF
CDR3nt: TGTGCCAGCAGCAAGGGCAGGGGAGGGGATAATGAGCAGTTCTTC

j_gene: TRBJ2-5
abundance: .
v_gene: TRBV5-4
d_gene: .
CDR3aa: CASSPEGRETQYF
CDR3nt: TGTGCCAGCAGTCCTGAAGGGAGGGAGACCCAGTACTTC

j_gene: TRBJ1-2
abundance: once
v_gene: TRBV5-6
d_gene: TRBD1
CDR3aa: CASSFTGGAGGYTF
CDR3nt: TGTGCCAGCAGCTTTACAGGGGGCGCGGGTGGCTACACCTTC

j_gene: TRBJ2-7
abundance: once
v_gene: TRBV6-6
d_gene: TRBD1
CDR3aa: CASSLSDGTVYEQYF
CDR3nt: TGTGCCAGCAGTCTATCTGACGGGACAGTCTACGAGCAGTACTTC

j_gene: TRBJ2-5
abundance: .
v_gene: TRBV11-2
d_gene: .
CDR3aa: CASSPQAETQYF
CDR3nt: TGTGCCAGCAGCCCTCAAGCAGAGACCCAGTACTTC

j_gene: TRBJ2-5
abundance: .
v_gene: TRBV29-1
d_gene: .
CDR3aa: CSVLTRQETQYF
CDR3nt: TGCAGCGTTCTAACCCGCCAAGAGACCCAGTACTTC

j_gene: TRBJ2-7
abundance: .
v_gene: TRBV5-5
d_gene: TRBD1
CDR3aa: CASSLTGGYEQYF
CDR3nt: TGTGCCAGCAGCTTGACAGGGGGCTACGAGCAGTACTTC

j_gene: TRBJ2-3
abundance: .
v_gene: TRBV4-1
d_gene: TRBD2
CDR3aa: CASSRGLAGGEDTQYF
CDR3nt: TGCGCCAGCAGCCGCGGACTAGCGGGAGGTGAGGATACGCAGTATTTT

j_gene: TRBJ2-7
abundance: .
v_gene: TRBV5-8
d_gene: TRBD2
CDR3aa: CASSLPGGYRWEQYF
CDR3nt: TGTGCCAGCAGCCTCCCGGGAGGATACCGTTGGGAGCAGTACTTC

j_gene: TRBJ2-7
abundance: .
v_gene: TRBV29-1
d_gene: TRBD1
CDR3aa: CSVRDRSSYEQYF
CDR3nt: TGCAGCGTCCGGGACAGGAGCTCCTACGAGCAGTACTTC

j_gene: TRBJ2-3
abundance: .
v_gene: TRBV10-3
d_gene: .
CDR3aa: CAISEGAGTDTQYF
CDR3nt: TGTGCCATCAGTGAGGGGGCAGGCACAGATACGCAGTATTTT

j_gene: TRBJ2-1
abundance: .
v_gene: TRBV11-3
d_gene: .
CDR3aa: CASSSRDFNEQFF
CDR3nt: TGTGCCAGCAGCTCCCGGGACTTCAATGAGCAGTTCTTC

j_gene: TRBJ1-4
abundance: .
v_gene: TRBV30
d_gene: .
CDR3aa: CAWSQKRGGKEKLFF
CDR3nt: TGTGCCTGGAGCCAGAAAAGGGGGGGCAAGGAAAAACTGTTTTTT

j_gene: TRBJ2-1
abundance: .
v_gene: TRBV30
d_gene: .
CDR3aa: CAWATGYNEQFF
CDR3nt: TGTGCCTGGGCTACAGGTTACAATGAGCAGTTCTTC

j_gene: TRBJ1-4
abundance: few
v_gene: TRBV19
d_gene: .
CDR3aa: CASSIGGYRGEKLFF
CDR3nt: TGTGCCAGTAGTATAGGAGGGTATCGTGGTGAAAAACTGTTTTTT

j_gene: TRBJ1-2
abundance: .
v_gene: TRBV25-1
d_gene: TRBD1
CDR3aa: CASSFPDRGGLGYTF
CDR3nt: TGTGCCAGCAGTTTCCCGGACAGAGGGGGCCTTGGCTACACCTTC

j_gene: TRBJ2-1
abundance: .
v_gene: TRBV5-4
d_gene: TRBD2
CDR3aa: CASSLQASGSYNEQFF
CDR3nt: TGTGCCAGCAGCTTGCAAGCAAGCGGGAGCTACAATGAGCAGTTCTTC

j_gene: TRBJ1-2
abundance: once
v_gene: TRBV6-1
d_gene: TRBD1
CDR3aa: CASTYRGLDYGYTF
CDR3nt: TGTGCCAGCACATACAGGGGGCTGGACTATGGCTACACCTTC

j_gene: TRBJ2-2
abundance: .
v_gene: TRBV11-3
d_gene: .
CDR3aa: CASSPLAGELFF
CDR3nt: TGTGCCAGCAGCCCTCTCGCCGGGGAGCTGTTTTTT

j_gene: TRBJ2-2
abundance: .
v_gene: TRBV7-6
d_gene: TRBD2
CDR3aa: CASSFRTSGSGELFF
CDR3nt: TGTGCCAGCAGCTTCAGGACTAGCGGGAGTGGGGAGCTGTTTTTT

j_gene: TRBJ2-1
abundance: .
v_gene: TRBV18
d_gene: .
CDR3aa: CASFGEKVISHEQFF
CDR3nt: TGTGCCAGCTTCGGGGAAAAGGTAATTAGCCATGAGCAGTTCTTC

j_gene: TRBJ2-1
abundance: few
v_gene: TRBV7-8
d_gene: TRBD2
CDR3aa: CASSLGLAEKFF
CDR3nt: TGTGCCAGCAGCTTGGGACTAGCGGAGAAATTCTTC

j_gene: TRBJ1-2
abundance: .
v_gene: TRBV6-5
d_gene: .
CDR3aa: CASSRSPDGYTF
CDR3nt: TGTGCCAGCAGCCGCTCTCCAGATGGCTACACCTTC

j_gene: TRBJ2-4
abundance: .
v_gene: TRBV7-2
d_gene: TRBD2
CDR3aa: CASSTGLAGGLAKNIQYF
CDR3nt: TGTGCCAGCAGCACGGGACTAGCGGGAGGGTTAGCCAAAAACATTCAGTACTTC

j_gene: TRBJ2-2
abundance: .
v_gene: TRBV7-3
d_gene: TRBD1
CDR3aa: CASSPTGGLTGELFF
CDR3nt: TGTGCCAGCAGCCCTACAGGGGGCCTCACCGGGGAGCTGTTTTTT